Listed below are T cell receptor beta chains from one sample, sequenced in a study of T cells in Graves' hyperthyroidism and ophthalmopathy. TCRdb ran MiXCR on the multiplex PCR reads and lists one entry per CDR3 protein. This sample has 300,000 or so distinct CDR3 sequences, with 21% found just once. Material for sequencing was blood. The receptors come from a woman aged 45 to 65 with Graves' hyperthyroidism. Both conserved end residues are part of each CDR3. Fields, in order: clone size, V gene, D gene, J gene, CDR3 protein, CDR3 DNA. D genes are given only for firm matches. Expanded clones get a size class; other rows say once, few or many, or leave the size out.

NA,TRBV28,NA,TRBJ1-1,CASSEPVTVNTEAFF,TGTGCCAGCAGCGAACCCGTGACGGTGAACACTGAAGCTTTCTTT
NA,TRBV5-1,TRBD2,TRBJ2-2,CASSITPGLAGPGELFF,TGCGCCAGCAGCATCACCCCGGGACTAGCGGGACCCGGGGAGCTGTTTTTT
NA,TRBV12-3/TRBV12-4,TRBD1,TRBJ1-2,CASSFSPGGIGYTF,TGTGCCAGCAGTTTTTCCCCAGGGGGCATTGGCTACACCTTC
few,TRBV7-9,TRBD1,TRBJ1-2,CASSFPDRGYGYTF,TGTGCCAGCAGCTTTCCCGACAGGGGCTATGGCTACACCTTC
many,TRBV18,NA,TRBJ1-1,CASLLGAGTEAFF,TGTGCCAGCTTATTGGGGGCAGGGACTGAAGCTTTCTTT
many,TRBV28,NA,TRBJ2-7,CASSSGGGQTGEQYF,TGTGCCAGCAGTTCAGGCGGGGGACAAACGGGCGAGCAGTACTTC
many,TRBV28,TRBD1,TRBJ1-1,CASSWPGGYDTEAFF,TGTGCCAGCAGTTGGCCAGGGGGCTATGACACTGAAGCTTTCTTT
NA,TRBV7-2,TRBD1,TRBJ1-1,CAPETRDRGPDTEAFF,TGTGCCCCAGAAACCCGGGACAGGGGGCCGGACACTGAAGCTTTCTTT
many,TRBV5-1,TRBD1,TRBJ2-1,CASSVGQGANEQFF,TGCGCCAGCAGCGTGGGACAGGGGGCCAATGAGCAGTTCTTC
NA,TRBV2,NA,TRBJ1-2,CASQWGGFADGYTF,TGTGCTTCACAGTGGGGAGGGTTTGCGGATGGCTACACCTTC
many,TRBV7-2,NA,TRBJ1-6,CASSRQQSSYNSPLHF,TGTGCCAGCAGCCGTCAACAGAGCTCCTATAATTCACCCCTCCACTTT
many,TRBV14,NA,TRBJ2-2,CASSQESFGELFF,TGTGCCAGCAGCCAAGAGTCGTTCGGGGAGCTGTTTTTT
NA,TRBV2,TRBD2,TRBJ2-1,CASSERGGVMNEQFF,TGTGCCAGCAGTGAACGGGGGGGGGTAATGAATGAGCAGTTCTTC
NA,TRBV2,TRBD1,TRBJ2-7,CASRLGGLSYEQYF,TGTGCCAGCAGGTTAGGGGGCCTATCCTACGAGCAGTACTTC
many,TRBV2,NA,TRBJ1-5,CASSRTDARNQPQHF,TGTGCCAGCAGCCGGACAGACGCCCGGAATCAGCCCCAGCATTTT
many,TRBV28,NA,TRBJ1-5,CASSELNQPQHF,TGTGCCAGCAGTGAGCTCAATCAGCCCCAGCATTTT
few,TRBV9,TRBD2,TRBJ2-3,CASSEGLVGTDTQYF,TGTGCCAGCAGCGAGGGACTAGTGGGCACAGATACGCAGTATTTT
many,TRBV3-1,NA,TRBJ2-4,CASSQGGLAKNIQYF,TGTGCCAGCAGCCAAGGGGGCCTAGCCAAAAACATTCAGTACTTC
many,TRBV30,NA,TRBJ1-6,CAWIDRAGSPLHF,TGTGCCTGGATCGACAGAGCAGGCTCACCCCTCCACTTT
NA,TRBV5-6,TRBD1,TRBJ1-1,CASSLTGRGHAFF,TGTGCCAGCAGCCTCACCGGCAGGGGGCACGCTTTCTTT
many,TRBV10-3,NA,TRBJ2-5,CAIRGTSPQETQYF,TGTGCCATCAGGGGGACATCGCCTCAAGAGACCCAGTACTTC
many,TRBV10-3,TRBD1,TRBJ2-3,CATTDRDTDTQYF,TGTGCCACCACGGACAGGGACACAGATACGCAGTATTTT
NA,TRBV6-1,TRBD2,TRBJ2-7,CASGSGIEQYF,TGTGCCAGCGGTAGCGGGATTGAGCAGTACTTC
NA,TRBV6-1,NA,TRBJ2-2,CASPPGGYPGELFF,TGTGCCAGCCCGCCTGGTGGATACCCCGGGGAGCTGTTTTTT
NA,TRBV20-1,TRBD1,TRBJ2-1,CSARDGDRINNEQFF,TGCAGTGCTAGAGACGGGGACAGAATAAACAATGAGCAGTTCTTC
many,TRBV2,TRBD2,TRBJ2-3,CASSGRGGLAGSTDTQYF,TGTGCCAGCAGTGGCCGGGGAGGACTAGCGGGAAGCACAGATACGCAGTATTTT
NA,TRBV10-3,TRBD1,TRBJ1-1,CAISEGAGVGTEAFF,TGTGCCATCAGCGAGGGGGCTGGGGTGGGCACTGAAGCTTTCTTT
many,TRBV10-3,TRBD1,TRBJ1-6,CAISKGTGGKDSPLHF,TGTGCCATCAGCAAGGGGACAGGGGGCAAGGATTCACCCCTCCACTTT
NA,TRBV15,NA,TRBJ2-3,CATSRADSTDTQYF,TGTGCCACCAGCAGAGCAGATAGCACAGATACGCAGTATTTT
many,TRBV5-1,TRBD1,TRBJ2-1,CASSLRGTGVYNEQFF,TGCGCCAGCAGCCTGCGTGGGACAGGGGTCTACAATGAGCAGTTCTTC
NA,TRBV2,NA,TRBJ2-5,CASSDRVQETQYF,TGTGCCAGCAGCGACAGAGTTCAAGAGACCCAGTACTTC
NA,TRBV20-1,TRBD2,TRBJ2-7,CSATKTSGRIVHRTYEQYF,TGCAGTGCTACAAAAACTAGCGGGAGGATCGTTCACCGAACCTACGAGCAGTACTTC
many,TRBV3-1,NA,TRBJ2-5,CASSQEVGVGETQYF,TGTGCCAGCAGCCAAGAGGTAGGGGTTGGCGAGACCCAGTACTTC
many,TRBV7-9,NA,TRBJ1-1,CASSLDRQTEAFF,TGTGCCAGCAGCTTAGATCGTCAGACCGAAGCTTTCTTT
NA,TRBV27,NA,TRBJ2-7,CASSTLLGSDDYEQYF,TGTGCCAGCAGCACGCTCCTAGGTTCGGACGACTACGAGCAGTACTTC
many,TRBV6-5,NA,TRBJ2-5,CASSYSTTKEETQYF,TGTGCCAGCAGTTACTCGACGACAAAGGAAGAGACCCAGTACTTC
NA,TRBV19,TRBD1,TRBJ2-3,CASSIDTGGTQYF,TGTGCCAGTAGTATAGACACAGGGGGGACGCAGTATTTT
few,TRBV14,NA,TRBJ1-6,CASNSGNSPLHF,TGTGCCAGCAACTCAGGGAATTCACCCCTCCACTTT
NA,TRBV5-4,TRBD1,TRBJ2-3,CASSQLTGDPTDTQYF,TGTGCCAGCAGCCAACTTACAGGGGACCCGACAGATACGCAGTATTTT
many,TRBV5-1,TRBD1,TRBJ1-1,CASSMYRGNTEAFF,TGCGCCAGCAGCATGTACAGGGGGAACACTGAAGCTTTCTTT
many,TRBV29-1,TRBD1,TRBJ2-7,CSATVPGQLTYEQYF,TGCAGCGCTACCGTTCCGGGACAGCTAACGTACGAGCAGTACTTC
NA,TRBV12-5,NA,TRBJ2-7,CASGLTTHYEQYF,TGTGCTAGTGGCCTAACGACACATTACGAGCAGTACTTC
NA,TRBV6-1,NA,TRBJ1-2,CASTQEGAGSSFYGYTF,TGTGCCAGCACCCAAGAAGGGGCAGGGTCGAGCTTCTATGGCTACACCTTC